The 17 T cell receptor beta chains listed next were all sequenced from one sample in a study of cytomegalovirus exposure and HLA in healthy donors. 60 Vbeta and 13 Jbeta primers were used in PCR. Repertoires were generated with immunoSEQ multiplex PCR, while TCRdb's copy carries only in-frame clones and drops some. The sample yields hundreds of thousands of clones, roughly 70% seen once. Sequencing was done on a sample of PBMCs. The receptors come from a female donor in good health and CMV-seronegative.

The V and J genes are TRBV15 and TRBJ2-3; a possible D gene is TRBD2 (5 bases). V was clipped by 5 bases and J by 0 bases, with 15 bases between them. CDR1 is LNHNV, CDR2 YYDKDF, per germline (reference sequence). CDR3 length: 16 residues. CDR3 sequence reads: CATSPRGLPSTDTQYF. CDR3 DNA: TGTGCCACCAGCCCGAGAGGGCTCCCTAGCACAGATACGCAGTATTTT.

The CDR3 loop is CASGVLLAGSYEQYF. The CDR3 DNA sequence: TGTGCCAGCGGGGTCCTACTAGCGGGCTCCTACGAGCAGTACTTC. The chain carries TRBV11-2 and TRBJ2-7, with 9 bases identical to TRBD2. The CDR3 totals 15 residues. V trimming: 8 bases; J trimming: 0 bases; junction bases outside the gene matches: 8. The V gene's germline CDR1 is SGHAT and CDR2 FQNNGV.

This clone turned up a few times. J is TRBJ2-5 and V is TRBV6-6, with 9 bases matching TRBD2. Germline trimming cut 6 bases from V and 11 bases from J; bases unmatched to any gene: 10. Germline-derived CDR1 and CDR2 are MNHNY and SVGAGI (reference sequence). CDR3 length equals 13 residues. Written as DNA, the CDR3 is TGTGCCAGCAGCCTTAGCGGGAGTAGTGGGCAGTACTTC. This codes for CASSLSGSSGQYF.

V is TRBV2 and J is TRBJ1-5; 7 bases match TRBD1. Trimming took 1 base from V and 7 from J; bases not matched to a gene: 4. Germline V gives CDR1 SNHLY, CDR2 FYNNEI. The CDR3 sequence is 14 residues long. DNA for the CDR3: TGTGCCAGCAGTGAAGGACAGGGCGGACAGCCCCAGCATTTT. Its translation: CASSEGQGGQPQHF. Based on the CDR3 plus reference TRBV2 and TRBJ1-5, the full variable domain is EPEVTQTPSHQVTQMGQEVILRCVPISNHLYFYWYRQILGQKVEFLVSFYNNEISEKSEIFDDQFSVERPDGSNFTLKIRSTKLEDSAMYFCASSEGQGGQPQHFGDGTRLSIL.

The genes are TRBV5-4 and TRBJ1-5, with D possibly being TRBD1 (6 bases). The CDR3 loop spans 12 amino acids. V shed 4 bases and J shed 4 bases, with 6 bases lying between them. Germline V gene data show CDR1 as SGHNT and CDR2 as YYREEE (reference sequence). CDR3 nucleotides: TGTGCCAGCAGCGACAGGAATCAGCCCCAGCATTTT. Protein: CASSDRNQPQHF.

This clone occurred once. The V gene is TRBV5-6, the J gene TRBJ2-2, with D hard to call. Germline assignment: CDR1 SGHDT and CDR2 YYEEEE. The CDR3 extends over 13 amino acids. Trimming removed 2 bases from V and 6 bases from J, with 8 bases in between. CDR3 amino acids: CASSLILAGELFF. The DNA for the CDR3 is TGTGCCAGCAGCTTAATATTAGCCGGGGAGCTGTTTTTT.

The chain has TRBV19 and TRBJ1-2; TRBD1 agrees at 10 bases. The CDR3 runs 15 residues. The V gene's germline CDR1 is LNHDA and CDR2 SQIVND (reference sequence). V shed 7 bases, J shed 6 bases, and the junction held 11 bases outside the gene matches. The CDR3 sequence: CASTYLKTGGDGYTF. CDR3 coding DNA: TGTGCCAGTACCTACCTAAAGACAGGGGGCGATGGCTACACCTTC. The whole variable domain, remainder taken from reference TRBV19 and TRBJ1-2, is DGGITQSPKYLFRKEGQNVTLSCEQNLNHDAMYWYRQDPGQGLRLIYYSQIVNDFQKGDIAEGYSVSREKKESFPLTVTSAQKNPTAFYLCASTYLKTGGDGYTFGSGTRLTVV.

This chain links TRBV5-1 with TRBJ2-4, with D maybe TRBD1 (6 bases). Germline V gene sequence: CDR1 SGHRS, CDR2 YFSETQ. This CDR3 comprises 16 residues. The ends were cut back, 2 bases at V and 1 base at J, with 13 bases in the middle. The CDR3 here is CASSFLRGDAKNIQYF. CDR3 sequence (DNA): TGCGCCAGCAGCTTTCTCAGGGGCGATGCCAAAAACATTCAGTACTTC.

This clone showed up just a few times. The chain has TRBV6-4 and TRBJ2-2; TRBD2 matches at 13 bases. V shed 3 bases, J shed 4 bases, and the junction held 2 bases outside the gene matches. CDR3 length: 16 amino acids. CDR1 MRHNA and CDR2 SNTAGT come from the germline V gene. CDR3 sequence reads: CASSEGLAGVTGELFF. The DNA for the CDR3 is TGTGCCAGCAGTGAAGGACTAGCGGGAGTCACCGGGGAGCTGTTTTTT.

The sample holds a few counts of this clone. This chain uses TRBV28 with TRBJ2-2; 7 nucleotides match TRBD1. CDR1 is MDHEN, CDR2 SYDVKM, per germline. V shed 6 bases, J shed 4 bases, and the junction held 8 bases outside the gene matches. The CDR3 totals 15 residues. The CDR3 DNA reads as TGTGCCAGCAGCCGAGGACAGGTCAGCACCGGGGAGCTGTTTTTT. Protein sequence: CASSRGQVSTGELFF.

The chain combines TRBV27 with TRBJ2-4, with D possibly TRBD2 on 5 matching bases. The CDR3 covers 16 residues. CDR1 is MNHEY, CDR2 SMNVEV, per germline (reference sequence). Deletions cut 2 bases from V and 7 bases from J, with 18 bases between. CDR3 nucleotides: TGTGCCAGCAGTTTAACCCCCGGGATCATGGGGAACATTCAGTACTTC. Amino acid sequence: CASSLTPGIMGNIQYF.

In this sample, this clone turned up a few times. The rearrangement links TRBV9 to TRBJ2-3; TRBD1 matches 10 bases. Germline CDR1 is SGDLS and CDR2 is YYNGEE. The ends lost 4 bases at V and 6 bases at J; junction bases unmatched: 11. The CDR3 totals 16 residues. CDR3 sequence: CASSPGDRGALDTQYF. The DNA of the CDR3 is TGTGCCAGCAGCCCCGGGGACAGGGGAGCGCTGGATACGCAGTATTTT.

This clone was seen a single time. The chain recombines TRBV6-6 with TRBJ2-2, with 8 nucleotides matching TRBD1. This CDR3 is built from 15 residues. Trimming at V came to 4 bases and at J to 1 base, leaving 2 bases not matched to a gene. Germline V gene data show CDR1 as MNHNY and CDR2 as SVGAGI (reference sequence). DNA for the CDR3: TGTGCCAGCAGTTCGGGACAGGTGAACACCGGGGAGCTGTTTTTT. Translation gives CASSSGQVNTGELFF.

This sequence joins TRBV2 and TRBJ2-1; D may be TRBD2 (5 bases). The CDR3 spans 13 residues. CDR1 SNHLY and CDR2 FYNNEI come from the germline V gene. V lost 8 bases to trimming and J lost 5 bases, with 13 bases between them. CDR3 residues: CASGGLHDNEQFF. The CDR3 DNA reads TGTGCCAGCGGAGGACTCCACGACAATGAGCAGTTCTTC.

The V call is TRBV4-1, the J call TRBJ1-5; D unclear. CDR1 is MGHRA and CDR2 is YSYEKL in the germline V gene. The CDR3 sequence is 15 residues long. The V gene lost 0 bases and the J gene lost 5 bases, with 11 bases spanning the gap. CDR3 residues: CASSQDRGPYQPQHF. The CDR3 region has the DNA TGCGCCAGCAGCCAAGATAGAGGGCCTTATCAGCCCCAGCATTTT.

This clone was seen a handful of times. The chain uses TRBV6-6 and TRBJ1-1; 7 nucleotides agree with TRBD1. The V segment lost 6 bases and the J segment 3 bases; nucleotides outside the gene matches: 10. There are 15 residues in the CDR3. CDR1 is MNHNY and CDR2 is SVGAGI in the germline V gene (reference sequence). The CDR3 nucleotides read TGTGCCAGCAGACAAATAACAGGGGTTTACACTGAAGCTTTCTTT. Encoded protein: CASRQITGVYTEAFF.

V gene TRBV6-1 combines with J gene TRBJ2-7, with TRBD1 identical over 9 bases. The germline CDR1 and CDR2 sequences are MNHNS and SASEGT. The CDR3 has 18 residues. After removal of 2 bases from V and 0 bases from J, the junction contained 11 bases not matched to a gene. CDR3 in DNA: TGTGCCAGCAGTGAATATGGGACAGGGTTCGCATTCTCCTACGAGCAGTACTTC. The encoded protein is CASSEYGTGFAFSYEQYF.